These 6 T cell receptor beta chains came from one sample sequenced in a study of CD8 T cells in ankylosing spondylitis. Findings and limits, study-wide: One TCR beta motif, made up of roughly eight highly homologous variants, appeared characteristic of ankylosing spondylitis blood.

TCRdb itself ran the 5' RACE reads through MiXCR, one entry per CDR3 protein. The table includes fewer than 450,000 distinct CDR3 sequences, 17% detected once. What these receptors recognize is not known. Material for sequencing was blood, either unsorted or a sorted T cell fraction (not recorded which). These receptors all come from a male donor with ankylosing spondylitis.

The sample holds many counts of this clonotype. This CDR3 reads CASSQEFGTSFADTQYF. The CDR3, as DNA: TGTGCCAGCAGCCAAGAGTTCGGGACTAGTTTTGCAGATACGCAGTATTTT. The rearrangement uses TRBV4-2 and TRBJ2-3, with 8 bases fitting TRBD2. The CDR3 totals 17 residues. V shed 0 bases and J 4 bases; nucleotides not matched to a gene: 9. The germline V gene has CDR1 LGHNA and CDR2 YNFKEQ.

This clonotype showed up many times. This sequence joins TRBV12-3 or TRBV12-4 and TRBJ2-1; 9 nucleotides agree with TRBD2. The CDR3 has 15 amino acids. V was pared by 3 bases and J by 7 bases, with 7 bases of the junction left unmatched. The CDR3 is CASSFGAGGANEQFF. For the CDR3, the DNA is TGTGCCAGCAGTTTCGGGGCGGGGGGGGCAAATGAGCAGTTCTTC.

The chain couples TRBV7-8 to TRBJ1-3; D unresolved. From germline, CDR1 is SGHVS and CDR2 FQNEAQ. This CDR3 has 13 residues. The V end lost 5 bases, the J end lost 5 bases, and 10 bases lay between the germline ends. CDR3 sequence reads: CASSTPGRNTIYF. The DNA of the CDR3 is TGTGCCAGCAGCACCCCTGGGCGAAACACCATATATTTT.

In its sample, this clonotype was seen many times. J is TRBJ2-7 and V is TRBV4-3; D unclear. The germline gives CDR1 LGHNA, CDR2 YSLEER. The CDR3 has 13 residues. The ends were cut back, 0 bases at V and 4 bases at J, with 7 bases in the middle. The CDR3 reads CASSQETGYEQYF. DNA for the CDR3: TGCGCCAGCAGCCAAGAAACGGGTTACGAGCAGTACTTC.

The table lists this clonotype with a few counts. The V and J genes are TRBV12-3 or TRBV12-4 and TRBJ1-5; 7 bases are a match to TRBD1. Trimming removed 5 bases from V and 7 bases from J; junction bases left unmatched: 5. The CDR3 is 13 amino acids. CDR3 sequence (DNA): TGTGCCAGCAGTACGACAGGGAACCAGCCCCAGCATTTT. This encodes CASSTTGNQPQHF.

This clonotype has only a few counts. This rearrangement joins TRBV5-1 to TRBJ1-4; 11 nucleotides agree with TRBD1. V dropped 2 bases and J dropped 8; count of bases not matched to a gene: 17. CDR3 size: 19 residues. The germline V gene encodes CDR1 SGHRS and CDR2 YFSETQ. The CDR3 DNA follows: TGCGCCAGCAGCTTTCTCCCGTACCTCACCGGGACAGGGGGGGAAAAACTGTTTTTT. Amino acid sequence: CASSFLPYLTGTGGEKLFF.